The rows below give T cell receptor beta chains drawn from one sample of a study of shared clonotypes between healthy human individuals. Sequencing was performed with immunoSEQ multiplex PCR; in TCRdb, only in-frame clones are kept and a portion is missing. The sample contains about 710,000 clones, more than 70% of which appear only once. The sequenced sample was memory CD4+ T cells sorted from blood. These receptors were collected from a woman aged 30 to 39 in good health. Both conserved end residues are part of each CDR3. Fields, in order: D gene, J gene, CDR3 length, V gene, clone size, CDR3 protein, CDR3 DNA. D genes are given only for firm matches. Expanded clones get a size class; other rows say once, few or many, or leave the size out.

d_call: -
j_call: TRBJ2-7
cdr3_length: 12
v_call: TRBV30
clone_size: -
cdr3_aa: CAWRHRAGEQYF
cdr3_nt: TGTGCCTGGCGGCATAGGGCGGGAGAGCAGTACTTC

d_call: TRBD2
j_call: TRBJ2-5
cdr3_length: 15
v_call: TRBV5-1
clone_size: once
cdr3_aa: CASSLGLAGEETQYF
cdr3_nt: TGCGCCAGCAGCTTGGGTCTAGCGGGTGAAGAGACCCAGTACTTC

d_call: -
j_call: TRBJ2-1
cdr3_length: 15
v_call: TRBV4-2
clone_size: -
cdr3_aa: CASSQDRTKNNEQFF
cdr3_nt: TGTGCCAGCAGCCAAGACAGGACCAAGAACAATGAGCAGTTCTTC

d_call: TRBD1
j_call: TRBJ1-1
cdr3_length: 13
v_call: TRBV5-4
clone_size: -
cdr3_aa: CASSLQGSQEAFF
cdr3_nt: TGTGCCAGCAGTTTACAGGGGTCTCAGGAGGCTTTCTTT

d_call: TRBD2
j_call: TRBJ2-2
cdr3_length: 18
v_call: TRBV11-2
clone_size: -
cdr3_aa: CASSSRLAGGPNTGELFF
cdr3_nt: TGTGCCAGCAGCTCCAGACTAGCGGGAGGGCCGAACACCGGGGAGCTGTTTTTT

d_call: -
j_call: TRBJ1-2
cdr3_length: 14
v_call: TRBV4-2
clone_size: -
cdr3_aa: CASSRGRSSYGYTF
cdr3_nt: TGTGCCAGCAGCAGGGGACGGAGTTCATATGGCTACACCTTC

d_call: -
j_call: TRBJ1-3
cdr3_length: 12
v_call: TRBV5-4
clone_size: -
cdr3_aa: CASSQVAGTIYF
cdr3_nt: TGTGCCAGCAGCCAGGTGGCCGGCACCATATATTTT

d_call: TRBD1
j_call: TRBJ2-5
cdr3_length: 16
v_call: TRBV5-5
clone_size: -
cdr3_aa: CASSRAGTGFEKTQYF
cdr3_nt: TGTGCCAGCAGCCGTGCCGGGACAGGGTTTGAAAAGACCCAGTACTTC

d_call: -
j_call: TRBJ2-3
cdr3_length: 15
v_call: TRBV7-2
clone_size: -
cdr3_aa: CASSLGTLLTDTQYF
cdr3_nt: TGTGCCAGCAGCTTAGGGACTTTACTCACAGATACGCAGTATTTT

d_call: -
j_call: TRBJ1-1
cdr3_length: 14
v_call: TRBV11-2
clone_size: -
cdr3_aa: CASSLDLGGTEAFF
cdr3_nt: TGTGCCAGCAGCTTAGATCTTGGAGGAACTGAAGCTTTCTTT

d_call: -
j_call: TRBJ2-1
cdr3_length: 14
v_call: TRBV5-1
clone_size: -
cdr3_aa: CASTGTVLNNEQFF
cdr3_nt: TGCGCCAGTACCGGGACGGTGCTAAACAATGAGCAGTTCTTC

d_call: -
j_call: TRBJ1-4
cdr3_length: 15
v_call: TRBV14
clone_size: few
cdr3_aa: CASSPRTAGNEKLFF
cdr3_nt: TGTGCCAGCAGCCCCCGCACAGCGGGTAATGAAAAACTGTTTTTT

d_call: -
j_call: TRBJ2-7
cdr3_length: 13
v_call: TRBV5-1
clone_size: -
cdr3_aa: CASSTGLAYEQYF
cdr3_nt: TGCGCCAGCAGCACGGGACTGGCCTACGAGCAGTACTTC

d_call: TRBD2
j_call: TRBJ2-7
cdr3_length: 14
v_call: TRBV5-1
clone_size: -
cdr3_aa: CASTRTSGSYEQYF
cdr3_nt: TGCGCCAGCACCCGGACTAGCGGGAGCTACGAGCAGTACTTC

d_call: -
j_call: TRBJ2-7
cdr3_length: 13
v_call: TRBV6-6
clone_size: once
cdr3_aa: CASRGPEYYEQYF
cdr3_nt: TGTGCCAGTCGGGGGCCCGAGTACTACGAGCAGTACTTC

d_call: TRBD1
j_call: TRBJ1-4
cdr3_length: 15
v_call: TRBV5-1
clone_size: few
cdr3_aa: CASSLGDRDDEKLFF
cdr3_nt: TGCGCCAGCAGCTTGGGGGACAGGGACGATGAAAAACTGTTTTTT

d_call: -
j_call: TRBJ2-1
cdr3_length: 16
v_call: TRBV9
clone_size: -
cdr3_aa: CASSVRIGGADNEQFF
cdr3_nt: TGTGCCAGCAGCGTCAGAATCGGGGGCGCGGACAATGAGCAGTTCTTC

d_call: TRBD2
j_call: TRBJ2-1
cdr3_length: 18
v_call: TRBV7-9
clone_size: -
cdr3_aa: CASSLGGLGLAGGNEQFF
cdr3_nt: TGTGCCAGCAGCTTAGGGGGGCTGGGACTAGCGGGTGGCAATGAGCAGTTCTTC

d_call: -
j_call: TRBJ1-6
cdr3_length: 15
v_call: TRBV19
clone_size: -
cdr3_aa: CASSIGTIGNSPLHF
cdr3_nt: TGTGCCAGTAGTATCGGGACAATTGGAAATTCACCCCTCCACTTT

d_call: -
j_call: TRBJ2-3
cdr3_length: 13
v_call: TRBV7-3
clone_size: -
cdr3_aa: CASSLVLADTQYF
cdr3_nt: TGTGCCAGCAGCTTAGTGTTGGCAGATACGCAGTATTTT

d_call: TRBD1
j_call: TRBJ1-4
cdr3_length: 14
v_call: TRBV15
clone_size: -
cdr3_aa: CATSLWDRDEKLFF
cdr3_nt: TGTGCCACCAGCTTATGGGACAGGGATGAAAAACTGTTTTTT

d_call: -
j_call: TRBJ2-7
cdr3_length: 15
v_call: TRBV21-1
clone_size: -
cdr3_aa: CASSSPGQLSYEQYF
cdr3_nt: TGTGCCAGCAGCTCCCCGGGACAGCTCTCCTACGAGCAGTACTTC

d_call: TRBD1
j_call: TRBJ2-2
cdr3_length: 16
v_call: TRBV5-8
clone_size: few
cdr3_aa: CASSHPGQANTGELFF
cdr3_nt: TGTGCCAGCAGCCATCCGGGACAGGCGAACACCGGGGAGCTGTTTTTT

d_call: -
j_call: TRBJ2-1
cdr3_length: 15
v_call: TRBV5-6
clone_size: -
cdr3_aa: CASSASAGFYNEQFF
cdr3_nt: TGTGCCAGCAGCGCATCCGCAGGATTCTACAATGAGCAGTTCTTC

d_call: -
j_call: TRBJ2-7
cdr3_length: 17
v_call: TRBV28
clone_size: few
cdr3_aa: CASSVTPRDKTLYEQYF
cdr3_nt: TGTGCCAGCAGTGTAACCCCCCGGGACAAGACCCTTTACGAGCAGTACTTC

d_call: TRBD1
j_call: TRBJ2-7
cdr3_length: 13
v_call: TRBV5-1
clone_size: few
cdr3_aa: CASSFGQVGEQYF
cdr3_nt: TGCGCCAGCAGCTTCGGACAGGTGGGGGAGCAGTACTTC

d_call: TRBD2
j_call: TRBJ2-3
cdr3_length: 14
v_call: TRBV2
clone_size: -
cdr3_aa: CASSREGMTDTQYF
cdr3_nt: TGTGCCAGCTCGCGGGAGGGCATGACGGATACGCAGTATTTT

d_call: -
j_call: TRBJ1-2
cdr3_length: 11
v_call: TRBV30
clone_size: -
cdr3_aa: CAWSNNYGYTF
cdr3_nt: TGTGCCTGGAGTAACAACTATGGCTACACCTTC

d_call: TRBD2
j_call: TRBJ2-1
cdr3_length: 15
v_call: TRBV6-4
clone_size: -
cdr3_aa: CASSEVAGGPNEQFF
cdr3_nt: TGTGCCAGCAGTGAAGTAGCGGGAGGGCCCAATGAGCAGTTCTTC

d_call: TRBD1
j_call: TRBJ1-4
cdr3_length: 20
v_call: TRBV5-1
clone_size: once
cdr3_aa: CASSLTPLTGGALGNEKLFF
cdr3_nt: TGCGCCAGCAGCTTAACACCATTGACAGGGGGCGCATTAGGTAATGAAAAACTGTTTTTT